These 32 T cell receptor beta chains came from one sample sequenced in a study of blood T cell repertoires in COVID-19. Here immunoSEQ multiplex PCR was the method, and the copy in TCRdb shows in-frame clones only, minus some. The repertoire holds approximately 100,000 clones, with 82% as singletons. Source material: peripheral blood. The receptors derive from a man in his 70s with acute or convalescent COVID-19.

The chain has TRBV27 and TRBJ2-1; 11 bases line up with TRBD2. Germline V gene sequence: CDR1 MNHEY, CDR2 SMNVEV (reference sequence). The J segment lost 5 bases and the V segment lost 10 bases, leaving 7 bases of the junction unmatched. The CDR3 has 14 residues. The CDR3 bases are TGTGCCACCCAACTAGCGGGAGAGAACAATGAGCAGTTCTTC. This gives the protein CATQLAGENNEQFF.

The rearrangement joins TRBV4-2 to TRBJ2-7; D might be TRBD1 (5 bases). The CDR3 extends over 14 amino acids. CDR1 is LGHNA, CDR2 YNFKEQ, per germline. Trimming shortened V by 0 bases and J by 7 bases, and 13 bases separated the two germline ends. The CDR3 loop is CASSQEDTPGEQYF. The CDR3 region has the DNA TGTGCCAGCAGCCAAGAGGACACTCCGGGTGAGCAGTACTTC.

CDR3 sequence: CASSEAGSKNSPLHF. In DNA, the CDR3 is TGTGCCAGCAGTGAGGCGGGGTCTAAAAATTCACCCCTCCACTTT. The chain has TRBV2 and TRBJ1-6; D is unresolved. Germline V gives CDR1 SNHLY, CDR2 FYNNEI. Trimming removed 3 bases at V and 7 bases at J, with 13 bases between. There are 15 residues in the CDR3. Full variable domain (outside the CDR3, taken from reference TRBV2 and TRBJ1-6): EPEVTQTPSHQVTQMGQEVILRCVPISNHLYFYWYRQILGQKVEFLVSFYNNEISEKSEIFDDQFSVERPDGSNFTLKIRSTKLEDSAMYFCASSEAGSKNSPLHFGNGTRLTVT.

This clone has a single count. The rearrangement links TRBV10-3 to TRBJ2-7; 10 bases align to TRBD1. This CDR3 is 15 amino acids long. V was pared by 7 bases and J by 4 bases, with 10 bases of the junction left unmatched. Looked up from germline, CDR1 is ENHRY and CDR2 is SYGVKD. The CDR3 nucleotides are TGTGCCATCAAGAACCCCGGGACAGGGGAGTACGAGCAGTACTTC. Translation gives CAIKNPGTGEYEQYF.

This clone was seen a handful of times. The CDR3: CASSLTTGELFF. CDR3 DNA: TGCGCCAGCAGTCTAACCACCGGGGAGCTGTTTTTT. The rearrangement joins TRBV5-1 to TRBJ2-2; D not certain. V lost 5 bases, J lost 4 bases, and 6 bases lay in between. Germline V gene data show CDR1 as SGHRS and CDR2 as YFSETQ. The CDR3 is made up of 12 amino acids.

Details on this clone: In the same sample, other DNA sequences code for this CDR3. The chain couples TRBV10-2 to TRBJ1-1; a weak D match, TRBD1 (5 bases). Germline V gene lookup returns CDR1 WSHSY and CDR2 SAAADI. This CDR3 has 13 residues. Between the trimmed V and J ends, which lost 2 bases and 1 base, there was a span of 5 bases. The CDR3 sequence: CASSEQGNTEAFF. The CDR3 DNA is TGCGCCAGCAGTGAGCAGGGGAACACTGAAGCTTTCTTT.

The CDR3 nucleotides read TGTGCCAGCAGCGGACAGTTAGCAGGGCACGGTGGCTACACCTTC. This translates into CASSGQLAGHGGYTF. The chain links TRBV9 to TRBJ1-2, with TRBD1 as a possible D gene (5 bases). From germline, CDR1 is SGDLS and CDR2 YYNGEE. This CDR3 contains 15 residues. With 3 bases removed from V and 7 bases from J, the gap between germline ends came to 19 bases.

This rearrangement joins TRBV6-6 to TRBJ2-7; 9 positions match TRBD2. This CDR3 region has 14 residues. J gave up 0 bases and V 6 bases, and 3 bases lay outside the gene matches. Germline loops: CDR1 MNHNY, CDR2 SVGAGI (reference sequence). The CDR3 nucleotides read TGTGCCAGCAGCGCTAGCGGGACCTCCTACGAGCAGTACTTC. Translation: CASSASGTSYEQYF.

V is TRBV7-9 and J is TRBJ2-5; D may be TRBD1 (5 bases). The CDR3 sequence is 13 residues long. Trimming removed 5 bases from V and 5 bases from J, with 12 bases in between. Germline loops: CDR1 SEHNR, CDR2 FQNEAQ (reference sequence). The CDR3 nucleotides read TGTGCCAGCAGCGGGCAGGGCAGCGAGACCCAGTACTTC. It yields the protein CASSGQGSETQYF.

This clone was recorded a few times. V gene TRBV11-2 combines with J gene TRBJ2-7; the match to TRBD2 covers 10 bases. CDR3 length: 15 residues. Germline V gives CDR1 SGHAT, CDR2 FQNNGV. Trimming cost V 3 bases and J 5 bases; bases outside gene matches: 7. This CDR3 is CASSFSSTSGNEQYF. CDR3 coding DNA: TGTGCCAGCAGCTTTTCATCCACTAGCGGGAACGAGCAGTACTTC.

CDR3 sequence reads: CASSRSGGINTGELFF. Here the CDR3 DNA reads TGCGCCAGCAGCCGATCCGGGGGAATAAACACCGGGGAGCTGTTTTTT. The chain recombines TRBV4-1 with TRBJ2-2; D is possibly TRBD2 (6 bases). The CDR3 runs to 16 residues. Trimming cost V 4 bases and J 2 bases, with 14 bases left between them. Germline V CDR1 and CDR2: MGHRA, YSYEKL.

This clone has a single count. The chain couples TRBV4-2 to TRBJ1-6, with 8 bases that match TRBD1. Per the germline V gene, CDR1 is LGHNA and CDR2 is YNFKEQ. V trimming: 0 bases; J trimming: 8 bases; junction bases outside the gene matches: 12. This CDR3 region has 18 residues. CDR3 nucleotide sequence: TGTGCCAGCAGCCAAGATCGGGTGGACAGGGCCGGCTATTCACCCCTCCACTTT. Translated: CASSQDRVDRAGYSPLHF.

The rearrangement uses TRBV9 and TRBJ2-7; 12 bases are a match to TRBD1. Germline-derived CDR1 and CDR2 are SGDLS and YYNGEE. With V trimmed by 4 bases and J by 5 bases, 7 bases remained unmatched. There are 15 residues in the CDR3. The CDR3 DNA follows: TGTGCCAGCAGCCGAGAGGGACAGGGGGCGAACGAGCAGTACTTC. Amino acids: CASSREGQGANEQYF.

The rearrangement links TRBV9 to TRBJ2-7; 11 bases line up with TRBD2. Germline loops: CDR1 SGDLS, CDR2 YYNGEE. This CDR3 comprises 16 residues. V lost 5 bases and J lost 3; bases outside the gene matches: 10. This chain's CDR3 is CASSGVLGTSGYEQYF. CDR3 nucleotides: TGTGCCAGCAGTGGAGTACTTGGGACTAGCGGCTACGAGCAGTACTTC. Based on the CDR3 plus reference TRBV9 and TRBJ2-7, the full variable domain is DSGVTQTPKHLITATGQRVTLRCSPRSGDLSVYWYQQSLDQGLQFLIQYYNGEERAKGNILERFSAQQFPDLHSELNLSSLELGDSALYFCASSGVLGTSGYEQYFGPGTRLTVT.

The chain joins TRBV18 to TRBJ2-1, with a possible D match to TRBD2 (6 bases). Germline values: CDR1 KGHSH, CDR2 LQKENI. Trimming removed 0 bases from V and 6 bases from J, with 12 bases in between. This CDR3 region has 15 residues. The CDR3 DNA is TGTGCCAGCTCACCACCGGGCGGGATGGGCAATGAGCAGTTCTTC. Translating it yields CASSPPGGMGNEQFF.

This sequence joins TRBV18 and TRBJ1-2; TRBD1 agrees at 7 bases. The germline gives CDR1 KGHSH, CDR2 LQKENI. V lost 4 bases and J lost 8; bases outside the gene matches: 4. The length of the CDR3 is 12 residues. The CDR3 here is CASSRDSEGYTF. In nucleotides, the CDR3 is TGTGCCAGCTCACGGGACAGCGAAGGCTACACCTTC.

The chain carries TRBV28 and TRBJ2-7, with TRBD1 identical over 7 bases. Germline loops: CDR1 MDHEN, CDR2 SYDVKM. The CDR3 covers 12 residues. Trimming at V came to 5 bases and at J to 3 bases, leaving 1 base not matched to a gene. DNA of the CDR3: TGTGCCAGCAGTGGGACAGTCTACGAGCAGTACTTC. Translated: CASSGTVYEQYF.

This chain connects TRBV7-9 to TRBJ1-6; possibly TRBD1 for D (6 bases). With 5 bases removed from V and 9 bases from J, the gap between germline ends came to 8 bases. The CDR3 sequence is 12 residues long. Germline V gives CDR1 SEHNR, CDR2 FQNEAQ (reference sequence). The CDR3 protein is CASSVQGSPLHF. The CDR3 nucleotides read TGTGCCAGCAGCGTACAGGGTTCACCCCTCCACTTT.

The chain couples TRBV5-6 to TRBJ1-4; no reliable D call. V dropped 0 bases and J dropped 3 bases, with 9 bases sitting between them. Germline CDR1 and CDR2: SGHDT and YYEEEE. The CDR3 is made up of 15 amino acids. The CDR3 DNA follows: TGTGCCAGCAGCTTGGCCCCAGGCCCTAATGAAAAACTGTTTTTT. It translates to CASSLAPGPNEKLFF.

CDR3 sequence: CASSQGVGNSPLHF. The DNA for the CDR3 is TGTGCCAGCAGCCAAGGAGTTGGTAATTCACCCCTCCACTTT. The gene calls are TRBV3-1 (or the pseudogene TRBV3-2) and TRBJ1-6, with no clear D. The CDR3 totals 14 residues. Trimming left V 1 base short and J 6 bases short, with 7 bases between. Germline loops: CDR1 LGHDT, CDR2 YNNKEL (reference sequence).

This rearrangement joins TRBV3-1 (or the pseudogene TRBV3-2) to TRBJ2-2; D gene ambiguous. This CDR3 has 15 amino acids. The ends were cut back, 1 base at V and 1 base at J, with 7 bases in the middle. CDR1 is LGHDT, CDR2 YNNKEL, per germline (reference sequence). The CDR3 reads CASSQVAGNTGELFF. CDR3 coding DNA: TGTGCCAGCAGCCAAGTTGCAGGGAACACCGGGGAGCTGTTTTTT.

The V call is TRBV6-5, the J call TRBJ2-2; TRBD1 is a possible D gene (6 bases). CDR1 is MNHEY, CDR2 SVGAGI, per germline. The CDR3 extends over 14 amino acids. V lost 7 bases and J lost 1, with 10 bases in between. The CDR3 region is CASTDSWNTGELFF. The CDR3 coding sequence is TGTGCCAGCACGGACAGCTGGAACACCGGGGAGCTGTTTTTT.

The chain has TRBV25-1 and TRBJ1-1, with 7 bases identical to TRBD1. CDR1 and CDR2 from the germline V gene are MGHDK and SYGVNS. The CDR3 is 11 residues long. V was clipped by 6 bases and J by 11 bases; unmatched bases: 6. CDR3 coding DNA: TGTGCCAGCAGCGCCGGGACAGCGGCTTTCTTT. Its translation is CASSAGTAAFF.

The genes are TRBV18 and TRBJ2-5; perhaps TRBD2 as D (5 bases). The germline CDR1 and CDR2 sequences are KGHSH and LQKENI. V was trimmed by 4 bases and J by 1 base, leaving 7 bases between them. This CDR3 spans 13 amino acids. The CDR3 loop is CASSLGSQETQYF. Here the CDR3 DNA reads TGTGCCAGCTCACTAGGGAGCCAAGAGACCCAGTACTTC.

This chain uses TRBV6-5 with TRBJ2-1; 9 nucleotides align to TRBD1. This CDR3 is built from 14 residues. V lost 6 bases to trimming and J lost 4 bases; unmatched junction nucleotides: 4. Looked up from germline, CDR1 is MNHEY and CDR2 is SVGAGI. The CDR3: CASSRDRAYNEQFF. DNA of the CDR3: TGTGCCAGCAGCAGGGACAGGGCATACAATGAGCAGTTCTTC.

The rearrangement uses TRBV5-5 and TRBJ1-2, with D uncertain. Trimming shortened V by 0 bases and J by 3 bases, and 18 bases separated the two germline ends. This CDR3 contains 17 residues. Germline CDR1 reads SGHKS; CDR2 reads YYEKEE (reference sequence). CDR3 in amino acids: CASSLGVGHTRDYGYTF. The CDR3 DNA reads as TGTGCCAGCAGCTTGGGGGTGGGCCACACGAGAGACTATGGCTACACCTTC.

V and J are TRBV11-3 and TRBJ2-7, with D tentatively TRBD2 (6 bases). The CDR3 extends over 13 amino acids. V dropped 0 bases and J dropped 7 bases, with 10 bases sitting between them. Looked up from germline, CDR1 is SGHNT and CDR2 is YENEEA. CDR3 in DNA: TGTGCCAGCAGCTTAGATAGCGGCATGGAGCAGTACTTC. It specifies CASSLDSGMEQYF.

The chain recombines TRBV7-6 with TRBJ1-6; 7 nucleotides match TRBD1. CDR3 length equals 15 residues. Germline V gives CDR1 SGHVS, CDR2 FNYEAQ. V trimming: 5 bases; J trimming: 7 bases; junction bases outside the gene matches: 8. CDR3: CASSDSVQGNSPLHF. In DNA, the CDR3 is TGTGCCAGCAGCGACTCGGTACAGGGGAATTCACCCCTCCACTTT.

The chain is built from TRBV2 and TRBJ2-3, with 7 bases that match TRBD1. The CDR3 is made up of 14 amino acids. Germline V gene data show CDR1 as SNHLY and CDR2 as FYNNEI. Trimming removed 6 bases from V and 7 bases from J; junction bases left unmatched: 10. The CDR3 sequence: CASRIRTGWNTQYF. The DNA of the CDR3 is TGTGCCAGCAGAATCAGGACAGGATGGAATACGCAGTATTTT.

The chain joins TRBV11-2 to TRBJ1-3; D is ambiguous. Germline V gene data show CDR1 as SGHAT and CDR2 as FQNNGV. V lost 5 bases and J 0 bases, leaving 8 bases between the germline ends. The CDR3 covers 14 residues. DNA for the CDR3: TGTGCCAGCAGCGAGCGAAGCTCTGGAAACACCATATATTTT. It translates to CASSERSSGNTIYF.

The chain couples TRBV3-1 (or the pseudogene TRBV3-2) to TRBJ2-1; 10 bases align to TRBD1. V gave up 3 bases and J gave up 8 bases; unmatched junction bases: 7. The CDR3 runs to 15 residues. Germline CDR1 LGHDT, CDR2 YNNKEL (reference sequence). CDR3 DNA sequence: TGTGCCAGCAGCCAGGCGACAGGGGGCGTCTATGAGCAGTTCTTC. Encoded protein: CASSQATGGVYEQFF.

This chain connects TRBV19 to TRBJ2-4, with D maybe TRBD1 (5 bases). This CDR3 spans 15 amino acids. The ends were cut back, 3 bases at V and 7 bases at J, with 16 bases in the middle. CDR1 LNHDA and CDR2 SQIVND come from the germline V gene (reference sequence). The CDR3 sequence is CASSMRQFQGNIQYF. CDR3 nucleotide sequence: TGTGCCAGTAGTATGAGACAGTTCCAGGGTAACATTCAGTACTTC.